The 10 T cell receptor beta chains below all came from one sample that was sequenced in a study of CD8+CD57+ T cells in acquired aplastic anemia. The sequenced patients had an expansion of CD8+CD57+ cells seen by flow cytometry. Both TCR beta VDJ combination and CDR3 sequence profiling were carried out. Genomic DNA was the template for this profiling. TCRdb processed the reads anew with MiXCR; each CDR3 protein has one entry. This sample has about half a million distinct CDR3 sequences; around a third occur once, and the top ten carry about 0.8%. Sequencing was done on a sample of sorted CD4+, CD8+, or CD8+CD57+ T cells (not recorded which) from PBMCs. These receptors were collected from a human donor with aplastic anemia.

The genes are TRBV4-3 and TRBJ2-7; 7 nucleotides match TRBD2. There are 15 residues in the CDR3. The V gene's germline CDR1 is LGHNA and CDR2 YSLEER. V lost 0 bases, J lost 4 bases, and 6 bases stayed unmatched. This CDR3 is CASSQEAGRTYEQYF. CDR3 bases: TGCGCCAGCAGCCAAGAAGCGGGACGGACATACGAGCAGTACTTC.

This clonotype has more than one count but fewer than ten. The rearrangement joins TRBV7-9 to TRBJ2-5, with a weak D call TRBD1 (5 bases). This CDR3 contains 16 residues. Germline-derived CDR1 and CDR2 are SEHNR and FQNEAQ (reference sequence). V gave up 0 bases and J gave up 5 bases, with 16 bases separating them. The CDR3 spells CASSLAGRTPGETQYF. CDR3 DNA sequence: TGTGCCAGCAGCTTAGCGGGGCGGACCCCAGGCGAGACCCAGTACTTC. The complete variable domain, with remaining parts taken from reference TRBV7-9 and TRBJ2-5, reads DTGVSQNPRHKITKRGQNVTFRCDPISEHNRLYWYRQTLGQGPEFLTYFQNEAQLEKSRLLSDRFSAERPKGSFSTLEIQRTEQGDSAMYLCASSLAGRTPGETQYFGPGTRLLVL.

On this clonotype: This may come from a read error, since a much larger clone is one base off. The chain uses TRBV19 and TRBJ2-5; TRBD1 matches at 7 bases. The CDR3 is made up of 15 amino acids. The germline CDR1 and CDR2 sequences are LNHDA and SQIVND (reference sequence). CDR3 loop: CASSTHGTETETRYF. The CDR3 bases are TGTGCCAGTAGTACCCACGGGACAGAAACAGAGACCCGGTACTTC.

A few counts support this clonotype. The chain carries TRBV6-5 and TRBJ2-5; a possible D gene is TRBD2 (5 bases). Germline-derived CDR1 and CDR2 are MNHEY and SVGAGI. This CDR3 is 14 amino acids long. The ends were cut back, 0 bases at V and 5 bases at J, with 10 bases in the middle. DNA for the CDR3: TGTGCCAGCAGTTACTCGAGGGTTGGCGAGACCCAGTACTTC. Its translation is CASSYSRVGETQYF.

The chain combines TRBV7-3 with TRBJ1-2; D is ambiguous. The germline gives CDR1 SGHTA, CDR2 FQGTGA. The CDR3 consists of 17 residues. The V and J ends lost 3 bases and 0 bases respectively, with 17 bases between them. This CDR3 reads CASSFLGLGWANYGYTF. The CDR3 bases are TGTGCCAGCAGCTTTTTAGGTCTGGGTTGGGCTAACTATGGCTACACCTTC.

The chain links TRBV7-2 to TRBJ1-1; D gene ambiguous. Germline V gene data show CDR1 as SGHTA and CDR2 as FQGNSA. V lost 2 bases to trimming and J lost 10 bases, with 11 bases between them. The CDR3 runs 12 residues. CDR3 DNA sequence: TGTGCCAGCAGCTTAAGACTTTCGGTAGCTTTCTTT. It codes for CASSLRLSVAFF.

The V gene is TRBV20-1, the J gene TRBJ1-1; D might be TRBD1 (6 bases). The CDR3 is 12 amino acids. The germline gives CDR1 DFQATT, CDR2 SNEGSKA (reference sequence). The CDR3 nucleotides read TGCAGCACTATAGGGGGAAACACTGAAGCTTTCTTT. Translation gives CSTIGGNTEAFF.

In its sample, this clonotype was seen many times. The chain combines TRBV7-8 with TRBJ2-3; no clear D gene. The CDR3 is 13 amino acids. CDR1 SGHVS and CDR2 FQNEAQ come from the germline V gene. V was trimmed by 3 bases and J by 1 base, leaving 5 bases between them. CDR3 protein: CASSFGGTDTQYF. CDR3 DNA: TGTGCCAGCAGCTTTGGGGGCACAGATACGCAGTATTTT.

This clonotype was seen more than once but under ten times. The gene calls are TRBV11-2 and TRBJ1-3; D is unresolved. V dropped 0 bases and J dropped 3 bases, with 12 bases sitting between them. CDR1 SGHAT and CDR2 FQNNGV come from the germline V gene. This CDR3 comprises 16 residues. CDR3 nucleotide sequence: TGTGCCAGCAGCTTAGATCTAGGCAGCGGTGGAAACACCATATATTTT. Its translation: CASSLDLGSGGNTIYF. The whole variable domain, remainder taken from reference TRBV11-2 and TRBJ1-3, is EAGVAQSPRYKIIEKRQSVAFWCNPISGHATLYWYQQILGQGPKLLIQFQNNGVVDDSQLPKDRFSAERLKGVDSTLKIQPAKLEDSAVYLCASSLDLGSGGNTIYFGEGSWLTVV.

Remarks on this clonotype: Relative to the germline gene, one junction end is altered; a read error may explain this. This chain connects TRBV10-3 to TRBJ2-5, with TRBD2 identical over 7 bases. Germline V gene lookup returns CDR1 ENHRY and CDR2 SYGVKD. The CDR3 loop spans 14 amino acids. The CDR3 coding sequence is TGTGCCAGCAGTGAGGGAGGGGCGGGAGAGACCCAGTACTTC. Protein: CASSEGGAGETQYF.